This T cell receptor beta chain is from a study of vaccination and CD4 T cells after COVID-19. Noted treatment: approximately 11-day PBMC culture with coronavirus spike peptide pools or control peptides (ViraFEST assay). Scientists ran DNA taken from cultured CD4+ T cells through the Oncomine TCR Beta short-read assay for sequencing. TCRdb redid the calling of the PCR reads with MiXCR, one entry per CDR3 protein. This table holds around 10,000 distinct CDR3 sequences, less than 55% found once. V was clipped by 5 bases and J by 0 bases, with 15 bases between them. The V gene's germline CDR1 is SGHTA and CDR2 FQGNSA. There are 16 residues in the CDR3. A word on this clonotype: Its antigen is currently unknown.

The gene calls are TRBV7-2 and TRBJ2-3; the D call may be TRBD1 or TRBD2 (6 bases each). The sequenced sample was CD4+ T cells from blood, cultured in vitro. The TCR originated in a human donor who had recovered from COVID-19. As DNA, the CDR3 is TGTGCCAGCAGCACTAGGGGGACTTTAAGCACAGATACGCAGTATTTT. Encoded protein: CASSTRGTLSTDTQYF.